The rows below give T cell receptor beta chains drawn from one sample of a study of blood T cell repertoires in COVID-19. Method: immunoSEQ multiplex PCR; TCRdb's copy keeps in-frame clones and lacks some. Among about 80,000 clones, about four fifths were seen once, and the ten largest hold around 36%. Sequencing was carried out using peripheral blood. The receptors here all came from a woman in her sixties or seventies with acute or convalescent COVID-19. CDR3s include the opening cysteine and the closing phenylalanine or tryptophan. The order of the fields is CDR3 length, V gene, CDR3 protein.

len: 14; v_gene: TRBV6-2/TRBV6-3; CDR3aa: CASSYGRDHYEQYF
len: 11; v_gene: TRBV2; CDR3aa: CASIRNTEAFF
len: 17; v_gene: TRBV7-8; CDR3aa: CASSLANDRVVGNTIYF
len: 14; v_gene: TRBV5-1; CDR3aa: CASSPGTGNQPQHF
len: 14; v_gene: TRBV5-6; CDR3aa: CASSPGLVQYEQYF
len: 17; v_gene: TRBV5-4; CDR3aa: CASSLGPSGRTFETQYF
len: 13; v_gene: TRBV19; CDR3aa: CASSIEVGGELFF
len: 15; v_gene: TRBV30; CDR3aa: CAWRGQGSRNSPLHF
len: 15; v_gene: TRBV19; CDR3aa: CASVPGQGAWAEAFF
len: 15; v_gene: TRBV5-1; CDR3aa: CASSLNNGRADTQYF
len: 13; v_gene: TRBV6-5; CDR3aa: CASSSGQGIEAFF
len: 16; v_gene: TRBV5-6; CDR3aa: CASSSRTWDRVEKLFF
len: 15; v_gene: TRBV24-1; CDR3aa: CATRAGGSSYNEQFF
len: 13; v_gene: TRBV5-1; CDR3aa: CASSLELNTEAFF
len: 14; v_gene: TRBV11-2; CDR3aa: CASSLERGGFEQYF
len: 15; v_gene: TRBV7-8; CDR3aa: CASSLALGGTGELFF
len: 16; v_gene: TRBV19; CDR3aa: CASKYARDSYEEKLFF
len: 15; v_gene: TRBV6-2/TRBV6-3; CDR3aa: CASSSPRGRSYEQYF
len: 14; v_gene: TRBV5-1; CDR3aa: CASSLAVGGSGYTF
len: 14; v_gene: TRBV19; CDR3aa: CASSIPGNGQPQHF
len: 11; v_gene: TRBV6-5; CDR3aa: CASSTGSEQYF
len: 17; v_gene: TRBV21-1; CDR3aa: CASSILRSRDISYEQYF
len: 13; v_gene: TRBV5-8; CDR3aa: CASSLGQGQPQHF
len: 13; v_gene: TRBV6-5; CDR3aa: CAASRGMNTEAFF
len: 18; v_gene: TRBV18; CDR3aa: CASSPRGRLGTVSYEQYF
len: 13; v_gene: TRBV5-5; CDR3aa: CASSFGGNTEAFF
len: 15; v_gene: TRBV18; CDR3aa: CASGKQGRSGNTIYF
len: 15; v_gene: TRBV7-7; CDR3aa: CASSLARTGANEQFF
len: 16; v_gene: TRBV11-2; CDR3aa: CASSRTGTANQETQYF
len: 12; v_gene: TRBV29-1; CDR3aa: CSSTDSYNEQFF
len: 14; v_gene: TRBV5-4; CDR3aa: CASSLAGMNYEQYF
len: 14; v_gene: TRBV5-1; CDR3aa: CASSTGTGDEKLFF
len: 15; v_gene: TRBV7-2; CDR3aa: CASSSASRGFEKLFF
len: 15; v_gene: TRBV7-2; CDR3aa: CASSFLAGGPHEQFF
len: 13; v_gene: TRBV5-1; CDR3aa: CASRLRGGYEQYF
len: 15; v_gene: TRBV10-1; CDR3aa: CASSDEARDSGEQYF
len: 14; v_gene: TRBV27; CDR3aa: CASSAGGGLETQYF
len: 14; v_gene: TRBV9; CDR3aa: CASSVTSSYNEQFF
len: 18; v_gene: TRBV7-3; CDR3aa: CASSPRGGRVSSYNEQFF
len: 13; v_gene: TRBV12-3/TRBV12-4; CDR3aa: CASTGQGFSPLHF